The 17 T cell receptor beta chains reported below all come from one sample, sequenced in a study of T cells in localized non-small cell lung cancer. TCRdb's table, derived via immunoSEQ multiplex PCR, lists solely in-frame clones and lacks some. The sample lists under 50,000 clones; 80% to 90% were seen once. The specimen comprised peripheral blood mononuclear cells, sampled before any cancer treatment. The receptors originated from a male donor aged 60 or over with stage II lung adenocarcinoma.

This clone appeared a single time. The chain recombines TRBV11-2 with TRBJ1-2; D is uncertain. In germline, CDR1 is SGHAT, CDR2 FQNNGV. Trimming left V 2 bases short and J 4 bases short, with 11 bases between. The CDR3 consists of 14 residues. In DNA form, the CDR3 reads TGTGCCAGCAGCTTAACCGACGGAACCTATGGCTACACCTTC. Residues: CASSLTDGTYGYTF.

The V gene is TRBV6-1, the J gene TRBJ2-7; D is perhaps TRBD2 (6 bases). CDR1 and CDR2 (germline): MNHNS, SASEGT. V shed 10 bases and J shed 3 bases, with 10 bases lying between them. CDR3 length: 11 residues. In DNA form, the CDR3 reads TGTGCCACTCGGGACTTCTACGAGCAGTACTTC. Protein product: CATRDFYEQYF.

The genes are TRBV7-8 and TRBJ2-7; D uncertain. Trimming took 1 base from V and 5 from J, leaving 12 bases between them. Germline V gene sequence: CDR1 SGHVS, CDR2 FQNEAQ. The CDR3 has 14 residues. The CDR3 DNA is TGTGCCAGCAGCTTAGTAGCACAATTACACGAGCAGTACTTC. This translates into CASSLVAQLHEQYF. The variable domain in full, with the rest retrieved from reference TRBV7-8 and TRBJ2-7, is GAGVSQSPRYKVAKRGQDVALRCDPISGHVSLFWYQQALGQGPEFLTYFQNEAQLDKSGLPSDRFFAERPEGSVSTLKIQRTQQEDSAVYLCASSLVAQLHEQYFGPGTRLTVT.

This chain joins TRBV12-1 and TRBJ2-7. TRBV12-1 is an annotated pseudogene. This CDR3 is built from 13 residues. The CDR3 nucleotides are TGTGCCAGCAGTGAAGGGCCGACCTACGAGCAGTACTTC. Translation gives CASSEGPTYEQYF.

Notes on this clone: A read error may account for a junction end that differs from germline. The gene calls are TRBV6-5 and TRBJ2-1, with unresolved D. The germline gives CDR1 MNHEY, CDR2 SVGAGI. The CDR3 runs to 10 residues. The CDR3 DNA reads as TGTGCCAGCGGTTACAATGAGCAGTTCTTC. As protein: CASGYNEQFF.

The chain is built from TRBV6-5 and TRBJ2-6; D is ambiguous. The CDR3 is 13 amino acids. Trimming cost V 2 bases and J 12 bases, with 11 bases left between them. Germline V lookup: CDR1 MNHEY, CDR2 SVGAGI. The CDR3, as DNA: TGTGCCAGCAGTTACCTCGGTGGTAGCGTCCTGACTTTC. Translated, it gives CASSYLGGSVLTF.

This clone was seen just once. This chain uses TRBV7-9 with TRBJ2-7, with TRBD2 as a possible D gene (6 bases). There are 12 residues in the CDR3. The V gene's germline CDR1 is SEHNR and CDR2 FQNEAQ (reference sequence). V was cut by 4 bases and J by 6 bases, with 10 bases left in between. The CDR3 is CASSSGVGEQYF. CDR3 bases: TGTGCCAGCAGCTCGGGGGTTGGCGAGCAGTACTTC.

This chain links TRBV5-4 with TRBJ2-1; tentatively, D is TRBD2 (7 bases). Germline lookup yields CDR1 SGHNT and CDR2 YYREEE (reference sequence). V was pared by 10 bases and J by 8 bases, with 13 bases between. There are 11 residues in the CDR3. CDR3: CAYQGGDEQFF. In DNA, the CDR3 is TGTGCCTACCAAGGGGGGGATGAGCAGTTCTTC.

The chain links TRBV5-8 to TRBJ2-1; 7 nucleotides match TRBD1. The CDR3 has 14 amino acids. V was pared by 6 bases and J by 3 bases, with 6 bases of the junction left unmatched. Germline V lookup: CDR1 SGHTS, CDR2 YDEGEE. The CDR3 nucleotides are TGTGCCAGCAACCTGGGGGACAGCTACAATGAGCAGTTCTTC. It is translated as CASNLGDSYNEQFF.

V gene TRBV5-8 combines with J gene TRBJ1-1; D uncertain. V was trimmed by 0 bases and J by 6 bases, leaving 9 bases between them. The CDR3 spans 13 residues. Germline loops: CDR1 SGHTS, CDR2 YDEGEE. The chain's CDR3 is CASSLGYGAEAFF. The CDR3 DNA reads TGTGCCAGCAGCTTGGGATACGGAGCTGAAGCTTTCTTT.

The rearrangement joins TRBV30 to TRBJ1-5; no clear D. Germline lookup yields CDR1 GTSNPN and CDR2 SVGIG (reference sequence). The CDR3 is 15 residues long. With 0 bases removed from V and 6 bases from J, the gap between germline ends came to 15 bases. CDR3 nucleotides: TGTGCCTGGAGTGTTGGACTCCCGGGAGGTCAGCCCCAGCATTTT. Its translation is CAWSVGLPGGQPQHF.

In its sample, this clone was seen once. This chain joins TRBV7-2 and TRBJ2-7; 12 bases map to TRBD2. Trimming at V came to 5 bases and at J to 5 bases, leaving 7 bases not matched to a gene. The CDR3 is 15 residues long. Germline loops: CDR1 SGHTA, CDR2 FQGNSA. Here the CDR3 DNA reads TGTGCCAGCAGCACACCGACTAGCGGGAGAAACGAGCAGTACTTC. Its protein product is CASSTPTSGRNEQYF.

V and J are TRBV2 and TRBJ1-2; D may be TRBD1 (6 bases). There are 14 residues in the CDR3. Germline CDR1 is SNHLY and CDR2 is FYNNEI. Trimming left V 7 bases short and J 7 bases short, with 19 bases between. CDR3 DNA: TGTGCCAGCACCGGGGGGGCATCCGGGGGTGGCTACACCTTC. This gives the protein CASTGGASGGGYTF.

The chain is built from TRBV28 and TRBJ2-4, with TRBD1 matching over 8 bases. Trimming cost V 6 bases and J 1 base; bases outside gene matches: 2. The CDR3 sequence is 14 residues long. CDR1 MDHEN and CDR2 SYDVKM come from the germline V gene. The CDR3 sequence: CASRTGGAKNIQYF. In nucleotides, the CDR3 is TGTGCCAGCAGAACAGGGGGGGCCAAAAACATTCAGTACTTC.

This chain connects TRBV27 to TRBJ1-3; D not certain. Germline V CDR1 and CDR2: MNHEY, SMNVEV (reference sequence). The length of the CDR3 is 15 residues. Trimming cost V 5 bases and J 0 bases, with 11 bases left between them. The CDR3 coding sequence is TGTGCCAGCAGTCCCGTTGGGGTCTCTGGAAACACCATATATTTT. Its protein is CASSPVGVSGNTIYF.

This chain uses TRBV19 with TRBJ2-1; no clear D gene. CDR3 length equals 14 residues. V was clipped by 3 bases and J by 9 bases, with 15 bases between them. Per the germline V gene, CDR1 is LNHDA and CDR2 is SQIVND (reference sequence). CDR3 sequence: CASSMNDVGGEQFF. The CDR3 DNA reads TGTGCCAGTAGTATGAATGATGTCGGTGGTGAGCAGTTCTTC.

The J gene is TRBJ2-7, the V gene TRBV28; 7 positions match TRBD2. The CDR3 has 15 amino acids. J gave up 5 bases and V 6 bases, and 13 bases lay outside the gene matches. Germline CDR1 MDHEN, CDR2 SYDVKM. This chain's CDR3 is CASRDILATYDEQYF. The CDR3 nucleotides read TGTGCCAGCAGGGATATACTAGCGACTTATGACGAGCAGTACTTC.